Below, one T cell receptor (beta chain) is given with its context. Its antigen is unknown. This sample stems from a study of PD-1 blockade in classical Hodgkin lymphoma. Clones were sequenced by immunoSEQ multiplex PCR, and TCRdb holds only the in-frame ones, with some missing. Among about 40,000 clones, around 87% were seen once, and the ten largest hold around 9%. Brentuximab vedotin exposure varied, and every patient relapsed after autologous stem cell transplantation. Findings and caveats of the study: Repertoire difference causes, possibly disease activity or prior therapy, remain undefined. CD4+ TCR diversity, unlike CD8+, climbed significantly by C4D1. Diversity similar to that of newly diagnosed patients was seen at baseline in complete responders.

This sequence was found in a human donor with classical Hodgkin lymphoma. The sample in question was peripheral blood mononuclear cells (PBMCs), obtained at baseline.

The CDR3 spells CASGPTGGNGYTF. The CDR3 nucleotides read TGTGCCAGCGGGCCAACGGGGGGCAATGGCTACACCTTC. This chain uses TRBV11-2 with TRBJ1-2; D is perhaps TRBD1 (6 bases). Germline V lookup: CDR1 SGHAT, CDR2 FQNNGV. V lost 8 bases to trimming and J lost 6 bases, with 16 bases between them. The CDR3 has 13 amino acids.